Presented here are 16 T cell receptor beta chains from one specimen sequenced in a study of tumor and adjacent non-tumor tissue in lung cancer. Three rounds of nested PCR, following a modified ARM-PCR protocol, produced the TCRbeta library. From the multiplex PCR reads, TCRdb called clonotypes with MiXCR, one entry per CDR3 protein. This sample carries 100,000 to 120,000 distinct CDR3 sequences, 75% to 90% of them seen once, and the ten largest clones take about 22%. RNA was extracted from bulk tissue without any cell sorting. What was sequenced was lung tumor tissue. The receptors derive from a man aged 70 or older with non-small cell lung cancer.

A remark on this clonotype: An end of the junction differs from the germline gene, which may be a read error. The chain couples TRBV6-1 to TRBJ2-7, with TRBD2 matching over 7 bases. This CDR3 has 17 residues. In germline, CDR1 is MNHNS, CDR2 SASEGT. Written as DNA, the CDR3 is TGTGCCAGCAGTGGAGGATTAGCTGGCGGGAGTTTTTACGAGCACTACTTC. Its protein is CASSGGLAGGSFYEHYF.

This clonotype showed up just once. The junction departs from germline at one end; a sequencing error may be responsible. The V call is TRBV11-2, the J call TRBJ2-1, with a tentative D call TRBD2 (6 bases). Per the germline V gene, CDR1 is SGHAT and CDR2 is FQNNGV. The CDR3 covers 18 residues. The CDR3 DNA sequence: TGTGCCAGTAGCTTACATATGTGGGACTGGGCCTCCTACAATGTGCAGTTCTTC. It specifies CASSLHMWDWASYNVQFF.

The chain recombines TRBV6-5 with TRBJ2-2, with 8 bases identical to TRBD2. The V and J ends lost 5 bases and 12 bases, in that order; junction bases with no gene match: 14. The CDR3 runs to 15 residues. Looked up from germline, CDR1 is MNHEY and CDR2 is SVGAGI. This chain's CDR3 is CASSRGLGGMWKLFF. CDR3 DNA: TGTGCCAGCAGTAGGGGACTAGGGGGGATGTGGAAGCTGTTTTTT.

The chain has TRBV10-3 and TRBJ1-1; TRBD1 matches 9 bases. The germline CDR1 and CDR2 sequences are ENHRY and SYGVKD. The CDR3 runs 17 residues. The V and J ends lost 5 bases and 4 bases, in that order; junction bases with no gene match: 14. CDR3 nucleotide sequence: TGTGCCATCAGTCATTTGACAGGGGGTCCAAGCGGCACTGAAGCTTTCTTT. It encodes CAISHLTGGPSGTEAFF.

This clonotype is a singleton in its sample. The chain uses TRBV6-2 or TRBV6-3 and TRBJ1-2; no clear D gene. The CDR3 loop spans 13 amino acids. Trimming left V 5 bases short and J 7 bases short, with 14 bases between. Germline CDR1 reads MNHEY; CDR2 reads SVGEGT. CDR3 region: CASSRSGWGGYTF. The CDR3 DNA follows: TGTGCCAGCAGTCGTTCGGGATGGGGTGGCTACACCTTC.

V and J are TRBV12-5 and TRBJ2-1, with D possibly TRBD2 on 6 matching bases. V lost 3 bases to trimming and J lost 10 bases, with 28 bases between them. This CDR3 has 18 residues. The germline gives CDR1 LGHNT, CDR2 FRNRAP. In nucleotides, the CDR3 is TGTGCTAGTGGTTTCGAACCCTCGGGATCAACGGGAGTCGGGGAGCAGTTCTTC. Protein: CASGFEPSGSTGVGEQFF.

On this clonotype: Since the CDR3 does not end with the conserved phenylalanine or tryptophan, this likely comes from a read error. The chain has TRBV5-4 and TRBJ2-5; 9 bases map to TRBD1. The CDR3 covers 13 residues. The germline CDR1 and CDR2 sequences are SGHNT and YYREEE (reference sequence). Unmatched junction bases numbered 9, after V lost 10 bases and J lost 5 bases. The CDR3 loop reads CACTYRGRETQYI. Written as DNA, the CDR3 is TGTGCCTGCACTTACAGGGGGCGGGAGACCCAGTACATC.

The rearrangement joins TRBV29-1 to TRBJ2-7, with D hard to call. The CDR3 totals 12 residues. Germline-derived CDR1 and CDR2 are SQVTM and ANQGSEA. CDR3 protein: CCIEDRESEQYF. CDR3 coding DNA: TGCTGCATTGAAGATCGAGAGAGCGAGCAGTACTTC.

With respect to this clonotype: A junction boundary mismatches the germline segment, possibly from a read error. CDR3 DNA: TGTGTCACCAGAGGGACTAAAAACATTCAGTATTTC. Translation gives CVTRGTKNIQYF. This sequence joins TRBV6-6 and TRBJ2-4, with 7 bases that match TRBD2. CDR3 length: 12 amino acids. Germline V gene lookup returns CDR1 MNHNY and CDR2 SVGAGI (reference sequence).

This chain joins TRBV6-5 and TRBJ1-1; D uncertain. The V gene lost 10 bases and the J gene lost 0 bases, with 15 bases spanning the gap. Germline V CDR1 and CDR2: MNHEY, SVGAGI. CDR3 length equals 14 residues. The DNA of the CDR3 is TGTGCCAACAGCTGGATAGTGTTGAACACTGAAGCTTTCTTT. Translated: CANSWIVLNTEAFF.

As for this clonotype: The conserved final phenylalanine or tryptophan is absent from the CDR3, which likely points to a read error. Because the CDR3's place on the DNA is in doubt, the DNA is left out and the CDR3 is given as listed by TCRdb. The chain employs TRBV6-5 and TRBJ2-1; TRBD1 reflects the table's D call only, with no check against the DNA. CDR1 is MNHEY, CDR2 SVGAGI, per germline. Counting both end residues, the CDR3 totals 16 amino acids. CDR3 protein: CANSSPGPRSYNEQSS.

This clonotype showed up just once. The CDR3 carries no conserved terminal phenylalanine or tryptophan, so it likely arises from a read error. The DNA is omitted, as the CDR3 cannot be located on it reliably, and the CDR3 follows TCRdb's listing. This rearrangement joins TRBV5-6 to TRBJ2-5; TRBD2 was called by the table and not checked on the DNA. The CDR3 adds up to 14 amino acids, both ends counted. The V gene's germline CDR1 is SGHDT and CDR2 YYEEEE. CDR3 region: CASSLLGREETHYL.

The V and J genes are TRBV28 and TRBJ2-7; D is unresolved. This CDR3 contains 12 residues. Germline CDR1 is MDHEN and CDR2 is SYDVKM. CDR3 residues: CVSKRLAYEQYF. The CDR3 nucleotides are TGTGTCAGTAAGAGGTTGGCCTACGAGCAGTACTTC.

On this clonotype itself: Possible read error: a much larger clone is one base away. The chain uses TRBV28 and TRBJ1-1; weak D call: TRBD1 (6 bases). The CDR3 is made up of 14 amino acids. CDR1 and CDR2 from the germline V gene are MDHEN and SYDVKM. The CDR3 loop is CASSDGQPNTEASF. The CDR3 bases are TGTGCCAGCAGCGACGGACAGCCAAACACTGAAGCTTCCTTT.

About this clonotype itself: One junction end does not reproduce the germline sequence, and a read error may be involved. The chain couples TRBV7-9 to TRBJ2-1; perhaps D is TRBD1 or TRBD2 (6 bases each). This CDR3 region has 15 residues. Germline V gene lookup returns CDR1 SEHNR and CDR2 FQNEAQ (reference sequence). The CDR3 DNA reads TGTGACAGCAGCCCCTCCGGGGGCGGATACAATGAGAAGTTCTTC. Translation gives CDSSPSGGGYNEKFF.

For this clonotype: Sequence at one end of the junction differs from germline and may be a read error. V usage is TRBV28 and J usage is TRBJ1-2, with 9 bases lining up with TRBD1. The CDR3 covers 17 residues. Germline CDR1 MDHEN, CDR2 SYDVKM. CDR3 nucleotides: TGTGCCAGCACTTTATTATCGGACACAGGGGGCACTCGTGGTTACACCTTC. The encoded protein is CASTLLSDTGGTRGYTF.